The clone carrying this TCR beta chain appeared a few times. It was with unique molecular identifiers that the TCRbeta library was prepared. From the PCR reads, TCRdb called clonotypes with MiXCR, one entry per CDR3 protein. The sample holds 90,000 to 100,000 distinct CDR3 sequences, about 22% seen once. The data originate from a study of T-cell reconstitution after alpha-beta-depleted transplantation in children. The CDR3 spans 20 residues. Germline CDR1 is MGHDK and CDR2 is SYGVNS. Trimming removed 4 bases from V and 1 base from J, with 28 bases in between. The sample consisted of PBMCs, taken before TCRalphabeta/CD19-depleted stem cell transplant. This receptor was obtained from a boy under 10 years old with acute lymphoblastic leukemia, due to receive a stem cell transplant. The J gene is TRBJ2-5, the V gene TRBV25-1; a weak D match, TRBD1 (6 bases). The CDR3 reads CASSGERAPDRLDLQETQYF. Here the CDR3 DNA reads TGTGCCAGCAGTGGGGAAAGGGCCCCGGACAGATTAGATCTCCAAGAGACCCAGTACTTC.